The rows below give T cell receptor beta chains drawn from one sample of a study of control samples from healthy donors and cancer patients. The data were produced by immunoSEQ multiplex PCR, yet TCRdb's version contains in-frame clones alone and is incomplete. The data hold 150,000 to 180,000 clones, with 85% to 95% observed a single time. Sample: blood. Every receptor here comes from a man between 40 and 49 years old in good health. The CDR3 runs from the conserved cysteine through the conserved F or W. Each record gives: J gene, clone size, D gene, V gene, CDR3 DNA, CDR3 protein. A D gene is named only where the DNA matches it firmly. Rows may omit the clone size; those that give it use once, few, many or a size class.

j_gene: TRBJ1-1; abundance: NA; d_gene: NA; v_gene: TRBV30; CDR3nt: TGTGCCTGGAGTGTTCCCCGCAATAAAAGGGACACTGAAGCTTTCTTT; CDR3aa: CAWSVPRNKRDTEAFF
j_gene: TRBJ2-1; abundance: NA; d_gene: NA; v_gene: TRBV11-2; CDR3nt: TGTGCCAGCAGCCCCCGAGATCCCCCCTACAATGAGCAGTTCTTC; CDR3aa: CASSPRDPPYNEQFF
j_gene: TRBJ1-1; abundance: NA; d_gene: NA; v_gene: TRBV20-1; CDR3nt: TGCAGTGCTAGAGATAACCGAGGGGCTTTCTTT; CDR3aa: CSARDNRGAFF
j_gene: TRBJ1-3; abundance: NA; d_gene: NA; v_gene: TRBV6-5; CDR3nt: TGTGCCAGCAGTTACTCCGGGGGCGCGGGGGGAAACACCATATATTTT; CDR3aa: CASSYSGGAGGNTIYF
j_gene: TRBJ1-1; abundance: NA; d_gene: NA; v_gene: TRBV4-1; CDR3nt: TGCGCCAGCACCCCGACTTCTCCGAACACTGAAGCTTTCTTT; CDR3aa: CASTPTSPNTEAFF
j_gene: TRBJ2-7; abundance: NA; d_gene: TRBD2; v_gene: TRBV5-4; CDR3nt: TGTGCCAGCAGCGCGGGGGGACCCTCCTACGAGCAGTACTTC; CDR3aa: CASSAGGPSYEQYF
j_gene: TRBJ1-2; abundance: once; d_gene: NA; v_gene: TRBV27; CDR3nt: TGTGCCAGCAGCGCCGGGACCATGGATGGCTACACCTTC; CDR3aa: CASSAGTMDGYTF
j_gene: TRBJ1-1; abundance: NA; d_gene: NA; v_gene: TRBV5-1; CDR3nt: TGCGCCAGCAGCCAGGGACGTAGGAACACTGAAGCTTTCTTT; CDR3aa: CASSQGRRNTEAFF
j_gene: TRBJ1-5; abundance: NA; d_gene: TRBD1; v_gene: TRBV19; CDR3nt: TGTGCCAGTAGTACCCGAACAGGGGGGCAGCCCCAGCATTTT; CDR3aa: CASSTRTGGQPQHF
j_gene: TRBJ2-4; abundance: NA; d_gene: NA; v_gene: TRBV2; CDR3nt: TGTGCCAGCAGTGAAAGGACAGAGCAAAACATTCAGTACTTC; CDR3aa: CASSERTEQNIQYF
j_gene: TRBJ1-1; abundance: NA; d_gene: NA; v_gene: TRBV6-4; CDR3nt: TGTGCCAGCAGTGATGGGGGATCGGAAGCTTTCTTT; CDR3aa: CASSDGGSEAFF
j_gene: TRBJ1-2; abundance: NA; d_gene: TRBD1; v_gene: TRBV5-1; CDR3nt: TGCGCCAGCAGCTCGTTGGACAGGGTAGGCGGCTACACCTTC; CDR3aa: CASSSLDRVGGYTF
j_gene: TRBJ1-3; abundance: NA; d_gene: TRBD1; v_gene: TRBV5-1; CDR3nt: TGCGCCAGCAGATTCGAGGGGGCGCGGGGAAACACCATATATTTT; CDR3aa: CASRFEGARGNTIYF
j_gene: TRBJ1-1; abundance: NA; d_gene: NA; v_gene: TRBV19; CDR3nt: TGTGCCAGCACTAGGACCTCCAACATGAACACTGAAGCTTTCTTT; CDR3aa: CASTRTSNMNTEAFF
j_gene: TRBJ2-4; abundance: once; d_gene: NA; v_gene: TRBV6-5; CDR3nt: TGTGCCAGTAGTAGGGGCTTGAACATTCAGTACTTC; CDR3aa: CASSRGLNIQYF
j_gene: TRBJ1-1; abundance: NA; d_gene: NA; v_gene: TRBV18; CDR3nt: TGTGCCAGCTCACCACTCCAGGGGTACACTGAAGCTTTCTTT; CDR3aa: CASSPLQGYTEAFF
j_gene: TRBJ1-5; abundance: NA; d_gene: TRBD1; v_gene: TRBV6-5; CDR3nt: TGTGCCAGCAGTCAAAAACAGGGGGACGGTCTGCCCCAGCATTTT; CDR3aa: CASSQKQGDGLPQHF
j_gene: TRBJ1-5; abundance: NA; d_gene: NA; v_gene: TRBV27; CDR3nt: TGTGCCAGCAGGGGGACCGGGACACTCTATAGCAATCAGCCCCAGCATTTT; CDR3aa: CASRGTGTLYSNQPQHF
j_gene: TRBJ1-3; abundance: NA; d_gene: NA; v_gene: TRBV30; CDR3nt: TGTGCCTGGAGTCGCGGGGCGGGAAACACCATATATTTT; CDR3aa: CAWSRGAGNTIYF
j_gene: TRBJ2-3; abundance: NA; d_gene: NA; v_gene: TRBV12-3/TRBV12-4; CDR3nt: TGTGCCAGCAGTTTAGACACAGATACGCAGTATTTT; CDR3aa: CASSLDTDTQYF
j_gene: TRBJ2-1; abundance: NA; d_gene: TRBD1; v_gene: TRBV13; CDR3nt: TGTGCCAGCAGGTTGGACAGGGAGGCCAATGAGCAGTTCTTC; CDR3aa: CASRLDREANEQFF
j_gene: TRBJ2-1; abundance: NA; d_gene: TRBD1; v_gene: TRBV11-2; CDR3nt: TGTGCCAGCAGCTTCAGGCAGAAGACAGGGAATATCGGCAATGAGCAGTTCTTC; CDR3aa: CASSFRQKTGNIGNEQFF
j_gene: TRBJ1-1; abundance: NA; d_gene: NA; v_gene: TRBV5-4; CDR3nt: TGTGCCAGCAGCCGAAGACCCGCAGGGATGAACACTGAAGCTTTCTTT; CDR3aa: CASSRRPAGMNTEAFF
j_gene: TRBJ2-5; abundance: NA; d_gene: NA; v_gene: TRBV10-1; CDR3nt: TGCGCCAGGGAAGATGGGGGGACCCAGTACTTC; CDR3aa: CAREDGGTQYF